Shown below are 8 T cell receptor beta chains from a single sample sequenced in a study of OX40 agonist ivuxolimab in advanced cancers. Sequenced by immunoSEQ multiplex PCR; TCRdb stores in-frame clones only, minus some. The sample carries around 50,000 clones, approximately 90% recorded once. Sequencing used CD4+ or CD8+ T cells sorted from blood, obtained in a trial of the OX40 agonist ivuxolimab. The receptors were gathered from an adult with an advanced solid tumor such as melanoma, head and neck, liver or kidney cancer.

The rearrangement joins TRBV4-3 to TRBJ1-5; the match to TRBD1 covers 7 bases. This CDR3 contains 15 residues. J gave up 4 bases and V 1 base, and 4 bases lay outside the gene matches. CDR1 is LGHNA, CDR2 YSLEER, per germline. The CDR3 nucleotides are TGCGCCAGCAGCCAAGGAACAGGGGATAATCAGCCCCAGCATTTT. Protein: CASSQGTGDNQPQHF.

The V and J genes are TRBV19 and TRBJ2-7, with 9 bases lining up with TRBD1. V dropped 3 bases and J dropped 3; count of bases not matched to a gene: 6. The CDR3 is made up of 15 amino acids. Germline-derived CDR1 and CDR2 are LNHDA and SQIVND (reference sequence). CDR3 amino acids: CASSMGGTGHYEQYF. The DNA of the CDR3 is TGTGCCAGTAGTATGGGCGGGACAGGGCACTACGAGCAGTACTTC.

The rearrangement uses TRBV29-1 and TRBJ2-3; TRBD1 matches 10 bases. CDR1 is SQVTM and CDR2 is ANQGSEA in the germline V gene. V gave up 3 bases and J gave up 2 bases; unmatched junction bases: 23. There are 21 residues in the CDR3. CDR3: CSVDSVGDRTGGGGTTDTQYF. The CDR3 nucleotides are TGCAGCGTTGATTCTGTGGGTGACCGGACAGGGGGAGGCGGCACCACAGATACGCAGTATTTT.

This clone occurred once. The rearrangement joins TRBV4-2 to TRBJ2-7; the D gene is possibly TRBD1 (5 bases). The V gene's germline CDR1 is LGHNA and CDR2 YNFKEQ. The CDR3 extends over 13 amino acids. Between the trimmed V and J ends, which lost 0 bases and 6 bases, there was a span of 9 bases. The DNA of the CDR3 is TGTGCCAGCAGCCAAGACAGGGTTGGCGAGCAGTACTTC. It encodes CASSQDRVGEQYF.

CDR3 DNA: TGTGCCATCTACACGGAAGGGGGACAAAGAGGAAACACCATATATTTT. Amino acids: CAIYTEGGQRGNTIYF. The rearrangement uses TRBV7-9 and TRBJ1-3, with D possibly being TRBD1 (6 bases). V dropped 10 bases and J dropped 4 bases, with 23 bases sitting between them. The CDR3 sequence is 16 residues long. Germline lookup yields CDR1 SEHNR and CDR2 FQNEAQ (reference sequence).

This clone has a handful of counts. The genes are TRBV4-3 and TRBJ1-2; 9 bases align to TRBD1. The CDR3 has 14 amino acids. V was pared by 6 bases and J by 7 bases, with 9 bases of the junction left unmatched. CDR1 is LGHNA, CDR2 YSLEER, per germline. This CDR3 reads CASSPGTGTVGYTF. The CDR3 nucleotides read TGCGCCAGCAGTCCCGGGACAGGGACTGTTGGCTACACCTTC.

The chain links TRBV9 to TRBJ2-2; tentatively, D is TRBD1 (6 bases). V lost 1 base, J lost 1 base, and 14 bases lay in between. CDR1 and CDR2 from the germline V gene are SGDLS and YYNGEE. This CDR3 has 17 residues. CDR3 loop: CASSVKLLQGNTGELFF. The CDR3, as DNA: TGTGCCAGCAGCGTAAAATTGTTACAGGGGAACACCGGGGAGCTGTTTTTT.

This clone came up once. The CDR3 DNA is TGTGCCAGCAGGAAGGGGGAAACAGGAGTTGGAAGCACTGAAGCTTTCTTT. Amino acid sequence: CASRKGETGVGSTEAFF. The J gene is TRBJ1-1, the V gene TRBV21-1; the table's D call of TRBD1 was not tested on the DNA. TRBV21-1 is tagged as a pseudogene. This CDR3 is 17 amino acids long.